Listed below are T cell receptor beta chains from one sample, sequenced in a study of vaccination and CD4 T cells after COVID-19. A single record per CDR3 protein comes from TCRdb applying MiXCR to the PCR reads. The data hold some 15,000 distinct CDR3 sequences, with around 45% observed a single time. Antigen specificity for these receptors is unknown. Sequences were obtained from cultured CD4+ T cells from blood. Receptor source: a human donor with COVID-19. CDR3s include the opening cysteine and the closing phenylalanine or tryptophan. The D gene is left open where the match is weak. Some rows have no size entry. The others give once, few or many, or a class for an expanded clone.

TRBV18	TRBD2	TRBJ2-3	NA	CASSPLAGPTDTQYF	TGTGCCAGCTCACCACTAGCGGGGCCAACAGATACGCAGTATTTT
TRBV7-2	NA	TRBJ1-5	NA	CASSSDMDRINQPQHF	TGTGCCAGCAGCAGTGATATGGACAGAATCAATCAGCCCCAGCATTTT
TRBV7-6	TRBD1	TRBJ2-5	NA	CASSPEQDRGQETQYF	TGTGCCAGCAGCCCAGAGCAGGACAGGGGACAAGAGACCCAGTACTTC
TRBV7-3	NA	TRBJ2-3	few	CASSLSRNTDTQYF	TGTGCCAGCAGCTTAAGTCGGAACACAGATACGCAGTATTTT
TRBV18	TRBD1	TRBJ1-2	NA	CASSPGQGNGYGYTF	TGTGCCAGCTCACCGGGACAGGGGAATGGGTATGGCTACACCTTC
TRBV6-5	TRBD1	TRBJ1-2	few	CASSYSTGTNYGYTF	TGTGCCAGCAGTTACTCGACAGGGACTAACTATGGCTACACCTTC
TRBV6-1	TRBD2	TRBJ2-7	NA	CASNQLANLYEQYF	TGTGCCAGCAATCAACTAGCGAATCTATACGAGCAGTACTTC
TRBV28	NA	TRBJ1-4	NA	CASRQAGTSNEKLFF	TGTGCCAGCAGGCAGGCGGGGACTTCTAATGAAAAACTGTTTTTT
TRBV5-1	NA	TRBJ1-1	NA	CASSLVEGSEAFF	TGCGCCAGCAGCTTGGTGGAAGGCTCTGAAGCTTTCTTT
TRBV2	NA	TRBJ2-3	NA	CASSLRAPTDTQYF	TGTGCCAGCAGTCTCCGGGCCCCCACAGATACGCAGTATTTT
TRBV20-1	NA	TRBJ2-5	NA	CSARDRLPGGETQYF	TGCAGTGCTAGAGATCGCCTCCCAGGGGGGGAGACCCAGTACTTC
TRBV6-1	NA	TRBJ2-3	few	CASSPRQADTQYF	TGTGCCAGCAGTCCCAGACAGGCAGATACGCAGTATTTT
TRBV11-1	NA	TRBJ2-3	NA	CASSLQSTDTQYF	TGTGCCAGCAGCTTACAGAGCACAGATACGCAGTATTTT
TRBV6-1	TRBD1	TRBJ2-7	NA	CASGPAGTGGVRYEQYF	TGTGCCAGCGGACCTGCCGGGACAGGGGGCGTTCGGTACGAGCAGTACTTC
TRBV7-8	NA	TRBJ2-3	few	CASSQGLGAGTDTQYF	TGTGCCAGCAGTCAGGGCCTCGGTGCGGGTACAGATACGCAGTATTTT
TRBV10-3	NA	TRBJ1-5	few	CAISGTEQSQPQHF	TGTGCCATCAGTGGAACCGAGCAATCTCAGCCCCAGCATTTT
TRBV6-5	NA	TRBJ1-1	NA	CASSFARNTLVGAFF	TGTGCCAGCAGTTTCGCCCGAAACACCCTTGTTGGGGCTTTCTTT
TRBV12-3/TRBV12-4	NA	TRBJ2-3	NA	CASSFPGAGDTQYF	TGTGCCAGCAGTTTCCCCGGGGCGGGAGATACGCAGTATTTT
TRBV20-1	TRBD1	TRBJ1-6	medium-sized	CSARIEDRGASPLHF	TGCAGTGCTAGAATCGAGGACAGGGGTGCTTCACCCCTCCACTTT
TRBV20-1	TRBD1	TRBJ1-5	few	CSAIGDRIQPQHF	TGCAGTGCTATAGGGGACAGGATTCAGCCCCAGCATTTT
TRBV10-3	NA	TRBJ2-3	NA	CAISEAADTQYF	TGTGCCATCAGTGAGGCGGCGGATACGCAGTATTTT
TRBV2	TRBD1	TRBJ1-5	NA	CASSERGGTGRQPQHF	TGTGCCAGCAGTGAAAGGGGGGGGACAGGTCGCCAGCCCCAGCATTTT
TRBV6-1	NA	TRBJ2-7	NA	CASSEGWGEQYF	TGTGCCAGCAGTGAGGGTTGGGGTGAGCAGTACTTC
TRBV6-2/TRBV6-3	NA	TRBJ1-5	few	CASSSGRLQPQHF	TGTGCCAGCAGTTCGGGGCGGCTTCAGCCCCAGCATTTT
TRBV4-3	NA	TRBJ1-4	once	CASSQDGGGAVEKLFF	TGCGCCAGCAGCCAAGATGGCGGGGGCGCCGTTGAAAAACTGTTTTTT
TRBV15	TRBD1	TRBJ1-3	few	CATSRETGNSGNTIYF	TGTGCCACCAGCAGAGAGACAGGGAACTCTGGAAACACCATATATTTT
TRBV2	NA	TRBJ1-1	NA	CASSESRGGDAEAFF	TGTGCCAGCAGTGAAAGTCGGGGGGGGGACGCTGAAGCTTTCTTT
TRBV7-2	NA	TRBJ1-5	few	CASSQGTGSNQPQHF	TGTGCCAGCAGCCAGGGGACGGGTAGCAATCAGCCCCAGCATTTT
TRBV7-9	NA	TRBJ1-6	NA	CASSLGVQGTPRRTYNSPLHF	TGTGCCAGCAGCTTAGGAGTCCAGGGGACCCCACGAAGAACCTATAATTCACCCCTCCACTTT
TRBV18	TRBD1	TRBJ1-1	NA	CASSPKQGVEAFF	TGTGCCAGCTCACCAAAACAGGGGGTTGAAGCTTTCTTT
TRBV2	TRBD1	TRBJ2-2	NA	CASRVQGVNTGELFF	TGTGCCAGCAGGGTACAGGGGGTAAACACCGGGGAGCTGTTTTTT
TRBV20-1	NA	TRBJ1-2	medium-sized	CSASLDKNYGYTF	TGCAGTGCTAGCCTCGACAAGAATTATGGCTACACCTTC
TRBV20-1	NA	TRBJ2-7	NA	CSAENRDILYEQYF	TGCAGTGCTGAGAACCGGGACATACTCTACGAGCAGTACTTC
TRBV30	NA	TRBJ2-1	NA	CAWRDGGRGSYNEQFF	TGTGCCTGGAGGGATGGGGGAAGAGGGTCCTACAATGAGCAGTTCTTC
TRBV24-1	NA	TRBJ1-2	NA	CATSDLRGYTF	TGTGCCACCAGTGATTTGCGCGGCTACACCTTC
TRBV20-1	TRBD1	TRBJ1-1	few	CSASPPGGYTEAFF	TGCAGTGCTAGTCCTCCAGGGGGCTACACTGAAGCTTTCTTT
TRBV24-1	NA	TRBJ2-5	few	CATSDSSGRQGQETQYF	TGTGCCACCAGTGATAGTAGTGGGAGGCAAGGACAAGAGACCCAGTACTTC
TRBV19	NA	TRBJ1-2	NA	CAPKSTDESFVYGYTF	TGTGCCCCTAAGTCGACAGATGAATCCTTCGTCTATGGCTACACCTTC
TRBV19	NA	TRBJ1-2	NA	CASSMRQTYGYTF	TGTGCCAGTAGTATGAGACAGACCTATGGCTACACCTTC
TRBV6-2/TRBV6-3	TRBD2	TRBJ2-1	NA	CASILGTSGYNEQFF	TGTGCCAGCATTTTAGGGACTAGCGGATACAATGAGCAGTTCTTC
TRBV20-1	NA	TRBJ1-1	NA	CSARDQGKSFTEAFF	TGCAGTGCTAGAGATCAGGGCAAATCGTTTACTGAAGCTTTCTTT
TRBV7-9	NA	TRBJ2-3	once	CASSSDRISTDTQYF	TGTGCCAGCAGCTCGGACAGAATTAGCACAGATACGCAGTATTTT
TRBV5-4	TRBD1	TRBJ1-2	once	CASSPSWTGGPHGYTF	TGTGCCAGCAGCCCCAGCTGGACAGGCGGTCCACATGGCTACACCTTC
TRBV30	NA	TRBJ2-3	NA	CAWNRARAGGHTDTQYF	TGTGCCTGGAACCGAGCGAGGGCAGGAGGACACACAGATACGCAGTATTTT
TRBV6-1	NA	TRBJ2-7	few	CASRNSQAPHEQYF	TGTGCCAGCAGAAACTCCCAGGCGCCCCACGAGCAGTACTTC
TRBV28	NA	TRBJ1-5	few	CASSFMDRSNQPQHF	TGTGCCAGCAGTTTTATGGACAGATCCAATCAGCCCCAGCATTTT